The next 27 T cell receptor beta chains were all read from a single sample in a study of cytomegalovirus exposure and HLA in healthy donors. The study ran its PCR with 60 Vbeta and 13 Jbeta primers. Clones were read by immunoSEQ multiplex PCR, and TCRdb kept only the in-frame ones, dropping some. The table records 150,000 to 200,000 clones, around 77% of them present only once. Sequenced: PBMCs. Receptors originate from a woman in her twenties or thirties in good health and CMV-seropositive.

The chain employs TRBV7-6 and TRBJ1-4; TRBD1 matches at 8 bases. Germline V gives CDR1 SGHVS, CDR2 FNYEAQ. The CDR3 has 16 residues. The V segment lost 6 bases and the J segment 5 bases; nucleotides outside the gene matches: 11. The CDR3 is CASSLNWGQANEKLFF. The CDR3 DNA reads as TGTGCCAGCAGTCTAAATTGGGGACAGGCCAATGAAAAACTGTTTTTT.

The gene calls are TRBV13 and TRBJ2-7, with D possibly being TRBD1 (6 bases). CDR1 and CDR2 (germline): PRHDT, FYEKMQ (reference sequence). The CDR3 loop spans 13 amino acids. V was shortened by 8 bases and J by 3 bases, with 14 bases between the two germline ends. Here the CDR3 reads CASRDRLSYEQYF. DNA for the CDR3: TGTGCCAGCCGTGACAGGTTAAGCTACGAGCAGTACTTC. The full variable domain, its missing parts supplied by reference TRBV13 and TRBJ2-7, is AAGVIQSPRHLIKEKRETATLKCYPIPRHDTVYWYQQGPGQDPQFLISFYEKMQSDKGSIPDRFSAQQFSDYHSELNMSSLELGDSALYFCASRDRLSYEQYFGPGTRLTVT.

The chain carries TRBV9 and TRBJ2-7; the D gene is possibly TRBD2 (6 bases). There are 12 residues in the CDR3. Germline CDR1 SGDLS, CDR2 YYNGEE. V shed 0 bases and J shed 6 bases, with 7 bases lying between them. Here the CDR3 DNA reads TGTGCCAGCAGCGTAGCGGAGGGCGAGCAGTACTTC. It yields the protein CASSVAEGEQYF.

This chain's CDR3 is CASSPRGAGAGSPLHF. The CDR3 bases are TGTGCCAGCAGCCCCCGGGGGGCAGGAGCAGGCTCACCCCTCCACTTT. The V and J genes are TRBV7-2 and TRBJ1-6; possible D gene TRBD1, 6 bases. Trimming stripped 5 bases from V and 10 bases from J, with 21 bases between. CDR3 length equals 16 residues. In germline, CDR1 is SGHTA, CDR2 FQGNSA.

The chain has TRBV19 and TRBJ1-5; D unclear. The CDR3 runs 13 residues. Germline V lookup: CDR1 LNHDA, CDR2 SQIVND (reference sequence). Trimming cost V 7 bases and J 7 bases, with 14 bases left between them. CDR3: CASIGRVGQPQHF. The DNA of the CDR3 is TGTGCCAGTATAGGGAGGGTAGGACAGCCCCAGCATTTT.

This sequence joins TRBV19 and TRBJ1-5, with D perhaps TRBD1 (5 bases). CDR1 LNHDA and CDR2 SQIVND come from the germline V gene (reference sequence). The V gene lost 0 bases and the J gene lost 4 bases, with 10 bases spanning the gap. CDR3 length: 15 residues. In DNA, the CDR3 is TGTGCCAGTAGTATAGATCTGGGGGGGAATCAGCCCCAGCATTTT. Translation gives CASSIDLGGNQPQHF.

This clone was recorded only once. The rearrangement uses TRBV7-2 and TRBJ1-3, with 7 bases lining up with TRBD1. The CDR3 is 17 residues long. Germline CDR1 is SGHTA and CDR2 is FQGNSA. V shed 5 bases and J 4 bases; nucleotides not matched to a gene: 14. The CDR3 coding sequence is TGTGCCAGCAGCCCTAAAAGGGGACAGTCCCCGGGAAACACCATATATTTT. Protein: CASSPKRGQSPGNTIYF.

The chain couples TRBV6-6 to TRBJ1-1, with D perhaps matching TRBD1 (6 bases). The CDR3 spans 12 residues. Germline loops: CDR1 MNHNY, CDR2 SVGAGI (reference sequence). V gave up 6 bases and J gave up 5 bases, with 10 bases separating them. CDR3 bases: TGTGCCAGCAGATGGGGGCGGACTGAAGCTTTCTTT. It codes for CASRWGRTEAFF.

This clone showed up many times. J is TRBJ1-5 and V is TRBV25-1, with no clear D. The CDR3 sequence is 14 residues long. The germline gives CDR1 MGHDK, CDR2 SYGVNS. Trimming took 2 bases from V and 1 from J, leaving 6 bases between them. The DNA for the CDR3 is TGTGCCAGCAGTGAACCTTTGAGCAATCAGCCCCAGCATTTT. It is translated as CASSEPLSNQPQHF.

This sequence joins TRBV30 and TRBJ1-4; 9 bases line up with TRBD1. Germline CDR1 reads GTSNPN; CDR2 reads SVGIG (reference sequence). This CDR3 region has 15 residues. V was clipped by 4 bases and J by 3 bases; unmatched bases: 6. CDR3 in amino acids: CAWTKGQGANEKLFF. CDR3 bases: TGTGCCTGGACCAAGGGACAGGGAGCTAATGAAAAACTGTTTTTT.

The chain couples TRBV7-6 to TRBJ2-3; 8 bases are shared with TRBD2. CDR3 length equals 17 residues. The germline CDR1 and CDR2 sequences are SGHVS and FNYEAQ. The ends lost 4 bases at V and 4 bases at J; junction bases unmatched: 13. The CDR3 DNA is TGTGCCAGCAGCTCACGTCCGGGGGGGCAGGGGTCAGATACGCAGTATTTT. It yields the protein CASSSRPGGQGSDTQYF. The entire variable domain, with the rest obtained from reference TRBV7-6 and TRBJ2-3, is as follows: GAGVSQSPRYKVTKRGQDVALRCDPISGHVSLYWYRQALGQGPEFLTYFNYEAQQDKSGLPNDRFSAERPEGSISTLTIQRTEQRDSAMYRCASSSRPGGQGSDTQYFGPGTRLTVL.

The chain carries TRBV9 and TRBJ1-1; unclear D gene. The CDR3 is 15 residues long. Between the trimmed V and J ends, which lost 3 bases and 1 base, there was a span of 13 bases. The V gene's germline CDR1 is SGDLS and CDR2 YYNGEE. The CDR3 DNA reads as TGTGCCAGCAGCGAAGACCATCAGGCGAACACTGAAGCTTTCTTT. This sequence encodes CASSEDHQANTEAFF.

The chain combines TRBV7-2 with TRBJ1-2; weak D call: TRBD1 (6 bases). Germline loops: CDR1 SGHTA, CDR2 FQGNSA. The CDR3 runs 13 residues. The V gene lost 5 bases and the J gene lost 4 bases, with 11 bases spanning the gap. The CDR3 spells CASSPGTSYGYTF. The CDR3 DNA reads TGTGCCAGCAGCCCCGGGACAAGCTATGGCTACACCTTC.

CDR3 bases: TGTGCCAGCAGTGATCAGGGGGCTTTCTACGAGCAGTACTTC. Amino acid sequence: CASSDQGAFYEQYF. The rearrangement uses TRBV2 and TRBJ2-7; 8 nucleotides agree with TRBD1. In germline, CDR1 is SNHLY, CDR2 FYNNEI. This CDR3 is built from 14 residues. The V segment lost 3 bases and the J segment 3 bases; nucleotides outside the gene matches: 4. The variable domain in full, completed from reference TRBV2 and TRBJ2-7, reads EPEVTQTPSHQVTQMGQEVILRCVPISNHLYFYWYRQILGQKVEFLVSFYNNEISEKSEIFDDQFSVERPDGSNFTLKIRSTKLEDSAMYFCASSDQGAFYEQYFGPGTRLTVT.

This chain connects TRBV9 to TRBJ2-2, with TRBD1 matching 7 bases. CDR3 length: 16 residues. V trimming: 9 bases; J trimming: 1 base; junction bases outside the gene matches: 12. Germline CDR1 is SGDLS and CDR2 is YYNGEE. The CDR3 DNA reads TGTGCCACCCTACAACAGGGGCAGATGAACACCGGGGAGCTGTTTTTT. Residues: CATLQQGQMNTGELFF.

This clone appeared a few times. The rearrangement joins TRBV19 to TRBJ2-5; TRBD2 matches 9 bases. The J call may be mistaken, given a closer DNA end match to TRBJ2-7. The CDR3 is made up of 14 amino acids. CDR1 is LNHDA and CDR2 is SQIVND in the germline V gene (reference sequence). CDR3 nucleotides: TGTGCCAGTACCGCGGGGGGGTTCCCCTACGAGCAGTACTTC. This translates into CASTAGGFPYEQYF.

The chain has TRBV19 and TRBJ1-5; D call uncertain. Germline V CDR1 and CDR2: LNHDA, SQIVND (reference sequence). This CDR3 comprises 12 residues. V gave up 3 bases and J gave up 5 bases, with 5 bases separating them. The CDR3 DNA follows: TGTGCCAGTAGTATCTACGATCAGCCCCAGCATTTT. It yields the protein CASSIYDQPQHF.

This clone came up a few times. This CDR3 is CASSPGQGKQYF. DNA for the CDR3: TGTGCCAGCAGTCCTGGGCAGGGAAAGCAGTACTTC. The V and J genes are TRBV6-5 and TRBJ2-7; D may be TRBD1 (5 bases). Between the trimmed V and J ends, which lost 5 bases and 8 bases, there was a span of 13 bases. This CDR3 has 12 amino acids. From germline, CDR1 is MNHEY and CDR2 SVGAGI.

This chain joins TRBV19 and TRBJ2-5; tentative D call: TRBD1 (5 bases). V was shortened by 3 bases and J by 5 bases, with 16 bases between the two germline ends. This CDR3 contains 15 residues. In germline, CDR1 is LNHDA, CDR2 SQIVND (reference sequence). In DNA, the CDR3 is TGTGCCAGTAGTATCGGAATAGGGGTCTCGGAGACCCAGTACTTC. Its protein is CASSIGIGVSETQYF.

The chain uses TRBV6-5 and TRBJ2-5; D ambiguous. The CDR3 runs to 12 residues. CDR1 is MNHEY, CDR2 SVGAGI, per germline. Trimming left V 10 bases short and J 4 bases short, with 13 bases between. The CDR3 DNA is TGTGCCACCATGCTAACCATAGAGACCCAGTACTTC. It codes for CATMLTIETQYF.

The chain carries TRBV19 and TRBJ2-7; 11 positions match TRBD1. The V gene end was trimmed by 7 bases and the J gene end by 6 bases; junction bases not matched to a gene: 8. The CDR3 has 14 amino acids. The germline V gene has CDR1 LNHDA and CDR2 SQIVND (reference sequence). The CDR3 loop reads CASKQDRGLGEQYF. The DNA for the CDR3 is TGTGCCAGTAAACAGGACAGGGGGCTAGGCGAGCAGTACTTC.

This rearrangement joins TRBV6-1 to TRBJ1-6; D not resolved. Germline CDR1 MNHNS, CDR2 SASEGT. This CDR3 spans 15 amino acids. V dropped 1 base and J dropped 6 bases, with 10 bases sitting between them. CDR3 protein: CASSEGGVSNSPLHF. The CDR3 nucleotides read TGTGCCAGCAGTGAAGGCGGGGTCAGTAATTCACCCCTCCACTTT.

With regard to this clone: One end of the junction fails to match germline, which may point to a read error. The chain recombines TRBV9 with TRBJ2-7; D is possibly TRBD2 (5 bases). CDR1 is SGDLS, CDR2 YYNGEE, per germline. This CDR3 contains 14 residues. The CDR3 bases are TGTGCCAGCAGCGTAGCGGGAAGCTCCTACGAGCGGTACTTC. Its translation is CASSVAGSSYERYF.

The chain employs TRBV28 and TRBJ2-7; 7 bases line up with TRBD1. The junction had 10 bases not matched to a gene; V was cut back by 5 bases and J by 0 bases. CDR3 length equals 16 residues. CDR1 is MDHEN and CDR2 is SYDVKM in the germline V gene. The CDR3 here is CASSPQGQAGSYEQYF. CDR3 DNA: TGTGCCAGCAGTCCTCAAGGACAGGCCGGCTCCTACGAGCAGTACTTC.

Only one count was recorded for this clone. The gene calls are TRBV6-5 and TRBJ2-7, with D possibly being TRBD2 (5 bases). Germline CDR1 MNHEY, CDR2 SVGAGI. This CDR3 is 15 amino acids long. The V end was cut by 5 bases, the J end by 3 bases, with 17 bases between. CDR3 residues: CASSPHPRGDYEQYF. CDR3 nucleotide sequence: TGTGCCAGCAGTCCCCATCCCCGGGGTGACTACGAGCAGTACTTC.

The chain uses TRBV27 and TRBJ1-5; TRBD1 might be the D (6 bases). Trimming removed 6 bases at V and 7 bases at J, with 19 bases between. This CDR3 comprises 15 residues. CDR1 and CDR2 from the germline V gene are MNHEY and SMNVEV (reference sequence). The CDR3 sequence is CASRPLTGTGQPQHF. CDR3 nucleotides: TGTGCCAGCAGACCATTGACAGGTACGGGGCAGCCCCAGCATTTT.

The gene calls are TRBV30 and TRBJ2-1; 9 bases are a match to TRBD1. CDR1 is GTSNPN, CDR2 SVGIG, per germline (reference sequence). The CDR3 covers 15 residues. The V segment lost 0 bases and the J segment 6 bases; nucleotides outside the gene matches: 6. This CDR3 reads CAWSVGTGSINEQFF. The DNA of the CDR3 is TGTGCCTGGAGTGTGGGGACAGGGTCCATCAATGAGCAGTTCTTC.